The 29 T cell receptor beta chains reported below all come from one sample, sequenced in a study of tumor-infiltrating lymphocytes in oesophageal squamous cell carcinoma. TCRdb analysed the PCR reads with MiXCR anew, one entry per CDR3 protein. The table includes around 26,000 distinct CDR3 sequences, roughly 35% detected once. The sample taken for sequencing was esophageal tumor tissue. The receptors were sampled from a male donor with esophageal squamous cell carcinoma.

The J gene is TRBJ1-2, the V gene TRBV7-3; TRBD1 aligns across 8 bases. Germline CDR1 and CDR2: SGHTA and FQGTGA. The CDR3 runs to 13 residues. The ends lost 5 bases at V and 4 bases at J; junction bases unmatched: 3. The CDR3 DNA follows: TGTGCCAGCAGCCCCGACAGGGGCTATGGCTACACCTTC. It codes for CASSPDRGYGYTF.

This clonotype was observed at least ten times. The genes are TRBV12-3 or TRBV12-4 and TRBJ2-7; 9 positions match TRBD1. Losses at the gene ends were 5 bases for V and 6 bases for J; bases not matched to a gene: 8. The CDR3 totals 14 residues. In nucleotides, the CDR3 is TGTGCCAGCAGTAGACAGGGGGGAAGAATCGAGCAGTACTTC. Amino acids: CASSRQGGRIEQYF.

This clonotype has at least ten counts. This chain joins TRBV11-2 and TRBJ1-2; TRBD1 matches 11 bases. Losses at the gene ends were 5 bases for V and 7 bases for J; bases not matched to a gene: 6. This CDR3 has 14 residues. Germline V gene sequence: CDR1 SGHAT, CDR2 FQNNGV. CDR3 in amino acids: CASSEDRGLAGYTF. The CDR3 nucleotides read TGTGCCAGCAGCGAGGACAGGGGGCTGGCTGGCTACACCTTC. Variable domain in full (rest from reference TRBV11-2 and TRBJ1-2): EAGVAQSPRYKIIEKRQSVAFWCNPISGHATLYWYQQILGQGPKLLIQFQNNGVVDDSQLPKDRFSAERLKGVDSTLKIQPAKLEDSAVYLCASSEDRGLAGYTFGSGTRLTVV.

This clonotype occurred many times. The chain joins TRBV5-4 to TRBJ1-4, with D maybe TRBD1 (6 bases). The germline V gene encodes CDR1 SGHNT and CDR2 YYREEE (reference sequence). CDR3 size: 16 residues. Trimming pared 1 base from V and 7 bases from J, leaving 17 bases between. The CDR3 is CASSLRDQGQGEKLFF. The CDR3 DNA reads as TGTGCCAGCAGCTTGAGGGATCAGGGGCAGGGTGAAAAACTGTTTTTT.

In its sample, this clonotype was seen many times. This sequence joins TRBV7-2 and TRBJ2-1; 12 positions match TRBD2. Germline loops: CDR1 SGHTA, CDR2 FQGNSA. The trim removed 5 bases at V and 0 bases at J, leaving 8 bases unmatched. The length of the CDR3 is 18 residues. In DNA form, the CDR3 reads TGTGCCAGCAGCCTATATCGGACTAGCGGGGCCTCCTACAATGAGCAGTTCTTC. Translated, it gives CASSLYRTSGASYNEQFF.

Many counts were recorded for this clonotype. The chain joins TRBV28 to TRBJ1-2, with 9 bases matching TRBD1. The germline CDR1 and CDR2 sequences are MDHEN and SYDVKM. The length of the CDR3 is 16 residues. V was pared by 2 bases and J by 0 bases, with 4 bases of the junction left unmatched. DNA of the CDR3: TGTGCCAGCAGTTTACTACAGGGGGCAGCTAACTATGGCTACACCTTC. Encoded protein: CASSLLQGAANYGYTF.

This chain links TRBV5-1 with TRBJ1-6; TRBD1 is a possible D gene (5 bases). Germline V lookup: CDR1 SGHRS, CDR2 YFSETQ. V was trimmed by 2 bases and J by 8 bases, leaving 11 bases between them. The CDR3 loop spans 14 amino acids. The CDR3 region is CASSLPGTHSPLHF. CDR3 DNA: TGCGCCAGCAGCTTACCGGGGACGCATTCACCCCTCCACTTT.

This clonotype was observed at least ten times. With a much larger clone just one base away, this may be a read error. The V and J genes are TRBV6-1 and TRBJ2-1; tentative D call: TRBD2 (5 bases). The end of the DNA is better explained by TRBJ2-7, so the J call may be wrong. Germline V CDR1 and CDR2: MNHNS, SASEGT. The CDR3 contains 14 residues. Here the CDR3 DNA reads TGTGCCAGCAGACCTGGACTGAGCTACAATGAGCAGTACTTC. It codes for CASRPGLSYNEQYF.

The V and J genes are TRBV7-2 and TRBJ2-5; TRBD1 matches at 9 bases. The assigned J gene may be wrong: the sequence end matches TRBJ2-3 better. Germline V gene lookup returns CDR1 SGHTA and CDR2 FQGNSA. CDR3 length: 14 amino acids. The CDR3 protein is CASSWGQGQDTQYF. As DNA, the CDR3 is TGTGCCAGCAGCTGGGGACAGGGTCAAGATACGCAGTATTTT.

This clonotype has a handful of counts. The rearrangement links TRBV4-3 to TRBJ2-3, with 8 nucleotides matching TRBD2. Per the germline V gene, CDR1 is LGHNA and CDR2 is YSLEER. This CDR3 has 17 residues. Trimming cost V 1 base and J 0 bases; bases outside gene matches: 6. CDR3 amino acids: CASSQVAGNPSTDTQYF. The DNA of the CDR3 is TGCGCCAGCAGCCAAGTAGCGGGGAATCCCAGCACAGATACGCAGTATTTT.

In its sample, this clonotype was seen many times. Possible read error: a much larger clone is one base away. The chain recombines TRBV28 with TRBJ2-5; D might be TRBD2 (6 bases). The length of the CDR3 is 16 residues. Trimming stripped 6 bases from V and 11 bases from J, with 28 bases between. The germline V gene encodes CDR1 MDHEN and CDR2 SYDVKM. CDR3 sequence reads: CASSRRGGTVYGEQYF. The CDR3 nucleotides read TGTGCCAGCAGCCGTAGGGGAGGTACGGTGTATGGTGAGCAGTACTTC.

At least ten counts were recorded for this clonotype. The chain couples TRBV11-1 to TRBJ1-2, with 7 positions matching TRBD1. Germline trimming cut 5 bases from V and 2 bases from J; bases unmatched to any gene: 8. There are 15 residues in the CDR3. The germline V gene encodes CDR1 SGHAT and CDR2 FQDESV (reference sequence). The CDR3 bases are TGTGCCAGCAGCCTTACAGGGGCACTAAACTATGGCTACACCTTC. The encoded protein is CASSLTGALNYGYTF.

This clonotype was counted ten times or more. The CDR3 sequence is CASSLAPTGVGQPQHF. Written as DNA, the CDR3 is TGCGCCAGCAGCTTGGCACCTACAGGGGTAGGTCAGCCCCAGCATTTT. The chain has TRBV5-1 and TRBJ1-5, with TRBD1 matching over 7 bases. V lost 0 bases, J lost 6 bases, and 9 bases stayed unmatched. There are 16 residues in the CDR3. Germline V gene lookup returns CDR1 SGHRS and CDR2 YFSETQ.

This clonotype was detected many times. V is TRBV6-1 and J is TRBJ2-1, with TRBD2 matching over 13 bases. Unmatched junction bases numbered 17, after V lost 3 bases and J lost 0 bases. The CDR3 covers 22 residues. CDR1 and CDR2 from the germline V gene are MNHNS and SASEGT. The DNA of the CDR3 is TGTGCCAGCAGTGACAGCTTGGATGTGAGGACTAGCGGGGGCAGCTCCTACAATGAGCAGTTCTTC. This encodes CASSDSLDVRTSGGSSYNEQFF.

The chain carries TRBV27 and TRBJ2-1; 12 bases fit TRBD2. After removal of 5 bases from V and 9 bases from J, the junction contained 11 bases not matched to a gene. Germline V CDR1 and CDR2: MNHEY, SMNVEV (reference sequence). The CDR3 covers 16 residues. CDR3 sequence: CASSRTTSGGQGEQFF. CDR3 in DNA: TGTGCCAGCAGTAGAACGACTAGCGGGGGCCAGGGTGAGCAGTTCTTC.

This clonotype has just one count. The chain couples TRBV18 to TRBJ2-3; D may be TRBD1 or TRBD2 (5 bases each). V was pared by 8 bases and J by 14 bases, with 26 bases between. The CDR3 is 14 residues long. Per the germline V gene, CDR1 is KGHSH and CDR2 is LQKENI. The CDR3 bases are TGTGCCAGCCCCAGGGCAGGGAACACCGGGGAGATGTATTTT. This translates into CASPRAGNTGEMYF.

This clonotype was observed at least ten times. V is TRBV6-1 and J is TRBJ1-3; TRBD1 agrees at 9 bases. Germline values: CDR1 MNHNS, CDR2 SASEGT. There are 15 residues in the CDR3. Trimming cost V 4 bases and J 2 bases; bases outside gene matches: 3. CDR3 nucleotide sequence: TGTGCCAGCAGTGGGAGGACAGGGGCTGGAAACACCATATATTTT. Translated: CASSGRTGAGNTIYF.

On this clonotype: An end of the junction does not agree with germline; a read error may underlie this. The V gene is TRBV10-1, the J gene TRBJ1-1; no reliable D call. The CDR3 loop spans 18 amino acids. Per the germline V gene, CDR1 is WNHNN and CDR2 is SYGVQD (reference sequence). CDR3 loop: CASSEFLAGSSPPHRIIF. Here the CDR3 DNA reads TGCGCCAGCAGTGAGTTCCTAGCGGGATCGTCCCCCCCACACCGTATTATCTTT.

This clonotype was recorded at least ten times. V is TRBV7-9 and J is TRBJ1-5, with D unresolved. The CDR3 sequence is 12 residues long. From germline, CDR1 is SEHNR and CDR2 FQNEAQ (reference sequence). V lost 4 bases, J lost 7 bases, and 8 bases lay in between. Here the CDR3 reads CASSSQEQPQHF. The DNA for the CDR3 is TGTGCCAGCAGCTCACAAGAGCAGCCCCAGCATTTT.

Note on this clonotype: The conserved final phenylalanine or tryptophan is absent from the CDR3, which likely points to a read error. The DNA is omitted, as the CDR3 cannot be located on it reliably, and the CDR3 follows TCRdb's listing. The chain joins TRBV7-8 to TRBJ2-7. The germline V gene has CDR1 SGHVS and CDR2 FQNEAQ. The CDR3 has 16 amino acids, counting both end residues. The CDR3 spells CASSLSNTGYGYTFGS.

Comments on this clonotype: A read error may be the cause here, since a much bigger clone is one base away. This chain uses TRBV27 with TRBJ2-7; unclear D gene. CDR3 length: 16 residues. The V end lost 1 base, the J end lost 7 bases, and 20 bases lay between the germline ends. Germline V gives CDR1 MNHEY, CDR2 SMNVEV (reference sequence). CDR3 in DNA: TGTGCCAGCAGTTTATACGGAGATGGCTCCTACAATGAGCAGTACTTC. Protein sequence: CASSLYGDGSYNEQYF.

In its sample, this clonotype was seen a few times. The genes are TRBV2 and TRBJ2-4; the match to TRBD2 covers 8 bases. V gave up 5 bases and J gave up 13 bases; unmatched junction bases: 19. The CDR3 is 16 amino acids. Germline assignment: CDR1 SNHLY and CDR2 FYNNEI. The CDR3: CASSHKTSGFYNEQYF. DNA of the CDR3: TGTGCCAGCAGTCATAAAACTAGCGGTTTTTACAATGAGCAGTACTTC.

The sample holds a few counts of this clonotype. In DNA form, the CDR3 reads TGTGCCAGCTCAGCCTTGACAGGGCTGGGTCAGCCCCAGCATTTT. Residues: CASSALTGLGQPQHF. V gene TRBV18 combines with J gene TRBJ1-5, with TRBD1 matching 7 bases. The CDR3 spans 15 residues. V shed 5 bases, J shed 6 bases, and the junction held 10 bases outside the gene matches. The V gene's germline CDR1 is KGHSH and CDR2 LQKENI. The full variable domain, rest sourced from reference TRBV18 and TRBJ1-5, is NAGVMQNPRHLVRRRGQEARLRCSPMKGHSHVYWYRQLPEEGLKFMVYLQKENIIDESGMPKERFSAEFPKEGPSILRIQQVVRGDSAAYFCASSALTGLGQPQHFGDGTRLSIL.

V and J are TRBV27 and TRBJ2-3; 9 bases align to TRBD2. J lost 0 bases, V lost 2 bases, and 9 bases had no gene match. Germline values: CDR1 MNHEY, CDR2 SMNVEV (reference sequence). The CDR3 is 18 amino acids. DNA of the CDR3: TGTGCCAGCAGTTTAGGGCTAGCGGGACCCGGAAGCACAGATACGCAGTATTTT. Its translation is CASSLGLAGPGSTDTQYF.

This clonotype was recorded at least ten times. V is TRBV28 and J is TRBJ1-2, with D unclear. V lost 9 bases and J lost 0, with 17 bases in between. There are 15 residues in the CDR3. The V gene's germline CDR1 is MDHEN and CDR2 SYDVKM. CDR3 protein: CASITRPGANYGYTF. Written as DNA, the CDR3 is TGTGCCAGTATTACGAGGCCCGGAGCTAACTATGGCTACACCTTC.

In DNA form, the CDR3 reads TGTGCCAGTAGCTGGGGACAGGGAGGTTACAATGAGCAGTACTTC. Protein: CASSWGQGGYNEQYF. The J gene is TRBJ2-1, the V gene TRBV19; 9 bases are shared with TRBD1. The end of the DNA aligns better with TRBJ2-7, so the J call may be wrong. Germline lookup yields CDR1 LNHDA and CDR2 SQIVND (reference sequence). CDR3 size: 15 residues.

The chain carries TRBV2 and TRBJ1-3; D is undetermined. V was pared by 7 bases and J by 4 bases, with 5 bases between. Germline V CDR1 and CDR2: SNHLY, FYNNEI. The CDR3 covers 11 residues. Here the CDR3 reads CASNLGNTIYF. In DNA form, the CDR3 reads TGTGCCAGCAACCTGGGAAACACCATATATTTT.

This chain links TRBV7-2 with TRBJ1-2, with D perhaps TRBD1 (5 bases). Germline CDR1 is SGHTA and CDR2 is FQGNSA. There are 14 residues in the CDR3. Trimming removed 1 base from V and 2 bases from J, with 8 bases in between. The CDR3 sequence: CASSLGRTNYGYTF. The CDR3 region has the DNA TGTGCCAGCAGCTTAGGCAGGACAAACTATGGCTACACCTTC.

The chain joins TRBV18 to TRBJ2-7; 7 bases agree with TRBD1. The CDR3 length is 17 residues. V gave up 1 base and J gave up 2 bases; unmatched junction bases: 11. Germline values: CDR1 KGHSH, CDR2 LQKENI. Here the CDR3 DNA reads TGTGCCAGCTCACCACTTGCCGACAGGGCTGCTACCTACGAGCAGTACTTC. This translates into CASSPLADRAATYEQYF.